Reported below is one TCR beta chain. Its specificity is unknown. Donors were healthy HIV-negative adults without recent acute infections or vaccinations. These data originate in a study of shared clonotypes between healthy human individuals. Germline CDR1 SGHAT, CDR2 FQNNGV. Trimming cost V 3 bases and J 5 bases, with 11 bases left between them. This CDR3 has 14 amino acids. The repertoire was sequenced with immunoSEQ multiplex PCR; TCRdb's copy has only in-frame clones and lacks some. The sample includes more than 2 million clones, roughly 95% of them seen just once. The study's findings and limits: Several donors held about 5% of naive CD4 clonotypes in common. Sorted-subset samples were not fully sequenced, rarefaction indicated. The authors sampled blood alone, and tissue repertoires likely differ.

This TCR was recovered from a man aged 18 to 30 in good health. The material sequenced was naive CD4+ T cells sorted from blood. Subset reported: CD45RA+ positively selected. The gene calls are TRBV11-2 and TRBJ2-4; D not certain. CDR3 bases: TGTGCCAGCAGCTTCGGTTGGCAGGAAAACATTCAGTACTTC. Translating gives CASSFGWQENIQYF.